Listed below are T cell receptor beta chains from one sample, sequenced in a study of cytomegalovirus exposure and HLA in healthy donors. Some clones are missing from TCRdb's copy, which holds only in-frame ones; the method was immunoSEQ multiplex PCR. The table has 150,000 or so clones, less than 90% seen once. Sequencing input: PBMCs. Every receptor here comes from a man younger than 35 in good health and CMV-seropositive. CDR3s include the opening cysteine and the closing phenylalanine or tryptophan. D genes are given only for firm matches. Size is omitted from some rows. Given values are once, few, many or a class for expanded clones.

V gene,clone size,D gene,J gene,CDR3 DNA,CDR3 protein
TRBV5-1,.,TRBD2,TRBJ2-7,TGCGCCAGCAGCTTCGCTAGCGGGAGCTACGAGCAGTACTTC,CASSFASGSYEQYF
TRBV7-9,.,TRBD1,TRBJ1-1,TGTGCCAGCAGCTCGGACAGGGGGCGGCGTGAAGCTTTCTTT,CASSSDRGRREAFF
TRBV19,once,.,TRBJ1-1,TGTGCCAGTAGCGGTCGGGGGGCCGATGATACTGAAGCTTTCTTT,CASSGRGADDTEAFF
TRBV7-9,.,TRBD2,TRBJ2-7,TGTGCCAGCAGCCCGGGGGGTTCGTACGAGCAGTACTTC,CASSPGGSYEQYF
TRBV4-3,.,.,TRBJ2-5,TGCGCCAGCAGCCCTATACTCAGGGATGGGGAGACCCAGTACTTC,CASSPILRDGETQYF
TRBV18,.,TRBD2,TRBJ2-1,TGTGCCAGCTCCCCTCCTTCGACTAGCGGGAGGGAGCAGTTCTTC,CASSPPSTSGREQFF
TRBV25-1,.,.,TRBJ1-4,TGTGCCAGCAGTGCGGACATAACTAATGAAAAACTGTTTTTT,CASSADITNEKLFF
TRBV18,.,.,TRBJ2-7,TGTGCCAGCTCACCACCGGGGATCCGGATGGGGGCGGCTCGCTACGAGCAGTACTTC,CASSPPGIRMGAARYEQYF
TRBV11-2,.,.,TRBJ2-3,TGTGCCAGCAGCTTAGACGGGGGTGGCACAGATACGCAGTATTTT,CASSLDGGGTDTQYF
TRBV6-5,.,TRBD1,TRBJ2-7,TGTGCCAGCAGCCGACAGGGCGGTAACGAGCAGTACTTC,CASSRQGGNEQYF
TRBV6-1,once,TRBD1,TRBJ2-3,TGTGCCAGCAGTGCGGACAGGGGGCTGGGAGATACGCAGTATTTT,CASSADRGLGDTQYF
TRBV4-1,.,.,TRBJ1-5,TGCGCCAGCAGCCAACCACAAGGACTGGTCGAGCATTTT,CASSQPQGLVEHF
TRBV6-6,.,.,TRBJ2-7,TGTGCCAGCAGTTGGGGCCGTCCCGAGCAGTACTTC,CASSWGRPEQYF
TRBV5-6,.,TRBD1,TRBJ2-7,TGTGCCAGCAGTTCGCCGACAGGGTGGAACGAGCAGTACTTC,CASSSPTGWNEQYF
TRBV25-1,.,TRBD1,TRBJ1-6,TGTGCCAGCACCGCCCCGGGACAGGGGTATTCACCCCTCCACTTT,CASTAPGQGYSPLHF
TRBV9,.,.,TRBJ1-1,TGTGCCAGCAGCGTGACTCCGGAGAACACTGAAGCTTTCTTT,CASSVTPENTEAFF
TRBV6-5,.,TRBD1,TRBJ1-1,TGTGCCAGCCTTAGGATAGGGGGCGTCACTGAAGCTTTCTTT,CASLRIGGVTEAFF
TRBV5-1,.,.,TRBJ2-6,TGCGCCAGTAAACAGGTCTCTGGGGCCAACGTCCTGACTTTC,CASKQVSGANVLTF
TRBV9,once,TRBD1,TRBJ1-2,TGTGCCAGCAGCGTAGCGACAGGGGAGGGCTATGGCTACACCTTC,CASSVATGEGYGYTF
TRBV4-3,.,TRBD1,TRBJ1-5,TGCGCCAGCAGCGGGGACAGGGGGCCCGATCAGCCCCAGCATTTT,CASSGDRGPDQPQHF
TRBV6-4,.,TRBD2,TRBJ2-1,TGTGCCAGCTCCGGCGGTAGCGGGAGCGATGAGCAGTTCTTC,CASSGGSGSDEQFF
TRBV29-1,.,TRBD1,TRBJ2-5,TGCAGCGTTACAGACAGGGGAGAGACCCAGTACTTC,CSVTDRGETQYF
TRBV5-6,.,.,TRBJ1-1,TGTGCCAGCAGCTTGCGTACAGAAGCTTTCTTT,CASSLRTEAFF
TRBV27,.,.,TRBJ2-7,TGTGCCAGCACCTCCTCCGGTTTTAGGGGTCAGCACGAGCAGTACTTC,CASTSSGFRGQHEQYF
TRBV27,.,TRBD2,TRBJ2-1,TGTGCCAGCAGTTTCCCGGGACTAGCGGGGGTGGGCTCCTACAATGAGCAGTTCTTC,CASSFPGLAGVGSYNEQFF
TRBV10-3,.,.,TRBJ2-7,TGTGCCACCGCTCAGGGAAGCCACGAGCAGTACTTC,CATAQGSHEQYF
TRBV7-2,.,.,TRBJ2-1,TGTGCCAGCAGGACGGACTCTAGAGGAGACAATGAGCAGTTCTTC,CASRTDSRGDNEQFF
TRBV5-1,.,TRBD1,TRBJ1-2,TGCGCCAGCAGCTGGGGACAGAGCTATGGCTACACCTTC,CASSWGQSYGYTF
TRBV10-3,once,TRBD1,TRBJ2-1,TGTGCCATCAGTGAGTCGTCGCAGGGGGACTACAATGAGCAGTTCTTC,CAISESSQGDYNEQFF
TRBV6-1,.,TRBD1,TRBJ1-5,TGTGCCAGCACACGTACCGGGACAGACGGTCAGCCCCAGCATTTT,CASTRTGTDGQPQHF
TRBV16,.,.,TRBJ1-1,TGTGCCAGCAGCCGTCGAGGGGGGAACACTGAAGCTTTCTTT,CASSRRGGNTEAFF
TRBV6-5,.,TRBD1,TRBJ1-4,TGTGCCAGCAGTTACGGAAACAGGGGCCTTAATGAAAAACTGTTTTTT,CASSYGNRGLNEKLFF
TRBV5-1,.,TRBD1,TRBJ2-7,TGCGCCAGCAGCTTGGGACAGGGGGCCAACGAGCAGTACTTC,CASSLGQGANEQYF
TRBV2,many,.,TRBJ2-5,TGTGCCAGCAGTGCACAGCTTCAAGAGACCCAGTACTTC,CASSAQLQETQYF
TRBV7-2,.,.,TRBJ2-7,TGTGCCAGCAGCTTAGCTGGCTTTTCCTACGAGCAGTACTTC,CASSLAGFSYEQYF
TRBV7-2,.,TRBD1,TRBJ2-7,TGTGCCAGCAAGAAAGGGGGCCCTACCTCCTACGAGCAGTACTTC,CASKKGGPTSYEQYF
TRBV4-1,.,.,TRBJ1-2,TGCGCCAGCAGCCAAGGCCGGGGCTATGGCTACACCTTC,CASSQGRGYGYTF
TRBV18,.,TRBD1,TRBJ2-7,TGTGCCAGCTCACCAGGACAGGGGGTCGGTGAGCAGTACTTC,CASSPGQGVGEQYF
TRBV30,.,.,TRBJ2-7,TGTGCCTGGAGCGGACAGACCTACGAGCAGTACTTC,CAWSGQTYEQYF
TRBV18,.,TRBD1,TRBJ1-6,TGTGCCAGCTCACCAGAGACAGGGGGTATAAGTAATTCACCCCTCCACTTT,CASSPETGGISNSPLHF